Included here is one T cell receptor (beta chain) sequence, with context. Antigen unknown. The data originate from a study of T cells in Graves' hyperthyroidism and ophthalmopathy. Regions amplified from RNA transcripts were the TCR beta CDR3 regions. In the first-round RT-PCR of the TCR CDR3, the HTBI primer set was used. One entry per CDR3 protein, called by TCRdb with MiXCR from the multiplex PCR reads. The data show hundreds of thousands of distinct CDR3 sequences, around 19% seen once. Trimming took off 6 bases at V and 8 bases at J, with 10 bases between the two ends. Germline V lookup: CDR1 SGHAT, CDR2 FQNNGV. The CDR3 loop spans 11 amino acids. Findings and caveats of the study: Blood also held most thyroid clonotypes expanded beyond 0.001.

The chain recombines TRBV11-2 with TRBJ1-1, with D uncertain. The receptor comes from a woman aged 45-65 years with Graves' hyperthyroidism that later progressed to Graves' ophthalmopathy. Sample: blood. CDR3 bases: TGTGCCAGCAGGGCCGCGGTAGAAGCTTTCTTT. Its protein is CASRAAVEAFF.